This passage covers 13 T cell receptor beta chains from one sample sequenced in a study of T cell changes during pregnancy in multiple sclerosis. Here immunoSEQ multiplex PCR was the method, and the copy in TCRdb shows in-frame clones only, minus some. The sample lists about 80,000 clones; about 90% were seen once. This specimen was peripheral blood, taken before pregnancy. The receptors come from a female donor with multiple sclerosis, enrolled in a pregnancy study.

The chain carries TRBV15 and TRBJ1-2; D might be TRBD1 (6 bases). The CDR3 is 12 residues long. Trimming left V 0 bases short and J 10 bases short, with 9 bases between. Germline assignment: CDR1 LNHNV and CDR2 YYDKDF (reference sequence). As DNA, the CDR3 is TGTGCCACCAGCAGAGATGGACAGTCCTACACCTTC. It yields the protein CATSRDGQSYTF.

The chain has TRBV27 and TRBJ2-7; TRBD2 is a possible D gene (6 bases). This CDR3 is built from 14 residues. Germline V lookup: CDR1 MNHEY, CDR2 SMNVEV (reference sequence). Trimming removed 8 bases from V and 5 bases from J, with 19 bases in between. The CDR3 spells CASAPGLMTHEQYF. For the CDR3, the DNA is TGTGCCAGCGCACCGGGACTGATGACCCACGAGCAGTACTTC.

As DNA, the CDR3 is TGTGCCAGTAGTATTGTACTCGGGGGGAACTATGGCTACACCTTC. This gives the protein CASSIVLGGNYGYTF. V usage is TRBV19 and J usage is TRBJ1-2; D possibly corresponds to TRBD1 (5 bases). Germline V gene sequence: CDR1 LNHDA, CDR2 SQIVND (reference sequence). V lost 3 bases and J 2 bases, leaving 13 bases between the germline ends. The CDR3 totals 15 residues. The whole variable domain, filled in from reference TRBV19 and TRBJ1-2, reads DGGITQSPKYLFRKEGQNVTLSCEQNLNHDAMYWYRQDPGQGLRLIYYSQIVNDFQKGDIAEGYSVSREKKESFPLTVTSAQKNPTAFYLCASSIVLGGNYGYTFGSGTRLTVV.

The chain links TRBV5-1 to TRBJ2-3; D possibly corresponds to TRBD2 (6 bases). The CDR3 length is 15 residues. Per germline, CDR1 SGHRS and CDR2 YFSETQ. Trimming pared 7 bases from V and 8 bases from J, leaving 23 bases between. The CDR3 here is CASVSGDRVRGTQYF. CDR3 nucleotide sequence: TGCGCCAGCGTTTCGGGGGATAGAGTAAGGGGTACGCAGTATTTT.

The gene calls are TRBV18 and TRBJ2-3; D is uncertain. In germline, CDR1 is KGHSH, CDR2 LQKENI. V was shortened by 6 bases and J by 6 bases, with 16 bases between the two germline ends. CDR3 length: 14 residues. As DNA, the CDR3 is TGTGCCAGCTCGTCCCTTACCGCTCGGGATACGCAGTATTTT. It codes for CASSSLTARDTQYF.

The CDR3, as DNA: TGCGCCAGCAGCCGAAGTAGGCTCTCGGGGGGCAATCAGCCCCAGCATTTT. Protein: CASSRSRLSGGNQPQHF. This chain connects TRBV4-1 to TRBJ1-5; TRBD1 might be the D (5 bases). The germline V gene has CDR1 MGHRA and CDR2 YSYEKL. The CDR3 contains 17 residues. Trimming cost V 4 bases and J 2 bases, with 18 bases left between them.

The CDR3 bases are TGTGCCAGCAGACCCGGGACAAGGAATCAGCCCCAGCATTTT. Encoded protein: CASRPGTRNQPQHF. The rearrangement links TRBV6-1 to TRBJ1-5; D perhaps matches TRBD1 (6 bases). V lost 6 bases and J lost 4, with 13 bases in between. The CDR3 consists of 14 residues. CDR1 is MNHNS and CDR2 is SASEGT in the germline V gene.

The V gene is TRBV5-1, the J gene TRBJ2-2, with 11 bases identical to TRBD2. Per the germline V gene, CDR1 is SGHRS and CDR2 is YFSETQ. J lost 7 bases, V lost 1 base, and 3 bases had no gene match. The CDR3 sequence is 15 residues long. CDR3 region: CASSLRLAGGGELFF. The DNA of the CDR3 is TGCGCCAGCAGCTTGAGGCTAGCGGGAGGCGGGGAGCTGTTTTTT.

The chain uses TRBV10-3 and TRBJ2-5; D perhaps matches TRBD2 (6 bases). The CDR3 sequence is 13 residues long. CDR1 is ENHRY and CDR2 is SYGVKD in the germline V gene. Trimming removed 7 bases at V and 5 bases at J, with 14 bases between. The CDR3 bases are TGTGCCATCAAAGGCGGACTAATGGAGACCCAGTACTTC. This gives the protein CAIKGGLMETQYF.

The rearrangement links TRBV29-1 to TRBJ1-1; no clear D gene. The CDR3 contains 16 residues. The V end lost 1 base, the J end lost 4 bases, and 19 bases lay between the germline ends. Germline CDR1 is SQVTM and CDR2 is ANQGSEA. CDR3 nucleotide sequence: TGCAGCGTTGAAGCCGCCTGGGCGGGTCCCTTCACTGAAGCTTTCTTT. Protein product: CSVEAAWAGPFTEAFF.

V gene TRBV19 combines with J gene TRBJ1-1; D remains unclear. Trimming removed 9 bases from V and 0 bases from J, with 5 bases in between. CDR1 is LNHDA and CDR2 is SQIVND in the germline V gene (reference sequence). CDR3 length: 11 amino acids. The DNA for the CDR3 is TGTGCCAGCACTATGAACACTGAAGCTTTCTTT. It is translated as CASTMNTEAFF. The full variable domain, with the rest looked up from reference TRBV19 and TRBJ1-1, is DGGITQSPKYLFRKEGQNVTLSCEQNLNHDAMYWYRQDPGQGLRLIYYSQIVNDFQKGDIAEGYSVSREKKESFPLTVTSAQKNPTAFYLCASTMNTEAFFGQGTRLTVV.

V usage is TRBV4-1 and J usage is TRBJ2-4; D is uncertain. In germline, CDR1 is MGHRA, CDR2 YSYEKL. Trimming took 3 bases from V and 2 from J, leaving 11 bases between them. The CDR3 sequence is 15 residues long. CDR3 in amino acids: CASSQLHSPKNIQYF. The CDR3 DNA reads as TGCGCCAGCAGCCAGCTACACAGCCCCAAAAACATTCAGTACTTC.

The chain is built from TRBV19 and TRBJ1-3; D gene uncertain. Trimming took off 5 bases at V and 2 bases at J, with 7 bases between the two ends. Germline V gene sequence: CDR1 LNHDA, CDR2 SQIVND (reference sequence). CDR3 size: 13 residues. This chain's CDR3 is CASSSGTGNTIYF. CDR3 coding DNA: TGTGCCAGTAGTTCGGGTACTGGAAACACCATATATTTT.